This T cell receptor (beta chain) came from a study of T cells after posttransplantation cyclophosphamide. Study results and limitations: Blood and skin or GI T cell repertoires showed limited TRB overlap. After PTCy, TRB diversity resembled that of CNI/methotrexate controls. Later blood repertoires were often dominated by clones from the donor CD8+ memory compartment.

Germline CDR1 reads KGHSH; CDR2 reads LQKENI. V lost 5 bases to trimming and J lost 5 bases, with 9 bases between them. The CDR3 runs to 12 residues. Here immunoSEQ multiplex PCR was the method, and the copy in TCRdb shows in-frame clones only, minus some. The sample carries fewer than 35,000 clones, around 90% recorded once. Cells defined as naive were viable CD3+CD4+ or CD3+CD8+ and CCR7+CD45RA+CD45RO-CD95-CD27+CD28+. This related bone marrow graft donor gave peripheral blood on the day of marrow donation. Worth noting for this clone: No antigen is known for it.

The source material was naive CD4+ T cells sorted from blood. The chain joins TRBV18 to TRBJ1-1; the D is unclear. This receptor was obtained from a man younger than 45 in good health and a related stem cell transplant donor. CDR3 bases: TGTGCCAGCTCAGGAGGGAGAACTGAAGCTTTCTTT. Its protein is CASSGGRTEAFF.